The sequence of this T cell receptor beta chain was determined in a study of T cells in Graves' hyperthyroidism and ophthalmopathy. Regions amplified from RNA transcripts were the TCR beta CDR3 regions. Primed by the HTBI set, a first-round RT-PCR was run on the TCR CDR3. One entry per CDR3 protein, called by TCRdb with MiXCR from the multiplex PCR reads. Of about 420,000 distinct CDR3 sequences in the sample, roughly 14% are singletons; the top ten hold approximately 7.5%. Germline-derived CDR1 and CDR2 are SGHTA and FQGTGA. The germline V and J ends were trimmed by 3 bases and 4 bases, with 11 bases remaining between them. The CDR3 sequence is 14 residues long.

The sequence came from a woman aged 18-29 years with Graves' hyperthyroidism. Source material: blood. This chain links TRBV7-3 with TRBJ2-3; D remains ambiguous. In nucleotides, the CDR3 is TGTGCCAGCAGCTTCGCTAGAACGTCAGATACGCAGTATTTT. Translating gives CASSFARTSDTQYF.